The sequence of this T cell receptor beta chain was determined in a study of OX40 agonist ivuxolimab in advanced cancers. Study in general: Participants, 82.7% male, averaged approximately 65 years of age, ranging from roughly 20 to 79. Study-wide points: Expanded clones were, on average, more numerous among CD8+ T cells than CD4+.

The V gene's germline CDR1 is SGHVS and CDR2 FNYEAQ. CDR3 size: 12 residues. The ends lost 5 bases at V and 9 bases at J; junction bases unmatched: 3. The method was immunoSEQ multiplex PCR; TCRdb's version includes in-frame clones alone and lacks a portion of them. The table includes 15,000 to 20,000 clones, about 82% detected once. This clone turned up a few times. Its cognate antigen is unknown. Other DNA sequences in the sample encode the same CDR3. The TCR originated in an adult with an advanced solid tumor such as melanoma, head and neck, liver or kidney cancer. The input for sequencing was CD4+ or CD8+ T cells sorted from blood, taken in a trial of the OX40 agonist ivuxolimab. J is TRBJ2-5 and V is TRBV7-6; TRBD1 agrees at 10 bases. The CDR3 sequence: CASSTGQGPQYF. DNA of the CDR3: TGTGCCAGCAGCACGGGACAGGGGCCCCAGTACTTC.